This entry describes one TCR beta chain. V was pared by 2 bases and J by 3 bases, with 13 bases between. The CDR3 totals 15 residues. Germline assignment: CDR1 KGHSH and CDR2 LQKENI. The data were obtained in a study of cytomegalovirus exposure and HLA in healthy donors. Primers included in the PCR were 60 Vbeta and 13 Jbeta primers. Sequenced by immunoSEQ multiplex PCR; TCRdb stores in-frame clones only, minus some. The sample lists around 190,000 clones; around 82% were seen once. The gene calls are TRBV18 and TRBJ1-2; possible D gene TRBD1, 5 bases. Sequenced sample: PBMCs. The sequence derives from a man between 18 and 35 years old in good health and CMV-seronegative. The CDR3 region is CASSPDEFRDYGYTF. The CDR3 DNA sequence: TGTGCCAGCTCACCAGATGAGTTCAGGGACTATGGCTACACCTTC.